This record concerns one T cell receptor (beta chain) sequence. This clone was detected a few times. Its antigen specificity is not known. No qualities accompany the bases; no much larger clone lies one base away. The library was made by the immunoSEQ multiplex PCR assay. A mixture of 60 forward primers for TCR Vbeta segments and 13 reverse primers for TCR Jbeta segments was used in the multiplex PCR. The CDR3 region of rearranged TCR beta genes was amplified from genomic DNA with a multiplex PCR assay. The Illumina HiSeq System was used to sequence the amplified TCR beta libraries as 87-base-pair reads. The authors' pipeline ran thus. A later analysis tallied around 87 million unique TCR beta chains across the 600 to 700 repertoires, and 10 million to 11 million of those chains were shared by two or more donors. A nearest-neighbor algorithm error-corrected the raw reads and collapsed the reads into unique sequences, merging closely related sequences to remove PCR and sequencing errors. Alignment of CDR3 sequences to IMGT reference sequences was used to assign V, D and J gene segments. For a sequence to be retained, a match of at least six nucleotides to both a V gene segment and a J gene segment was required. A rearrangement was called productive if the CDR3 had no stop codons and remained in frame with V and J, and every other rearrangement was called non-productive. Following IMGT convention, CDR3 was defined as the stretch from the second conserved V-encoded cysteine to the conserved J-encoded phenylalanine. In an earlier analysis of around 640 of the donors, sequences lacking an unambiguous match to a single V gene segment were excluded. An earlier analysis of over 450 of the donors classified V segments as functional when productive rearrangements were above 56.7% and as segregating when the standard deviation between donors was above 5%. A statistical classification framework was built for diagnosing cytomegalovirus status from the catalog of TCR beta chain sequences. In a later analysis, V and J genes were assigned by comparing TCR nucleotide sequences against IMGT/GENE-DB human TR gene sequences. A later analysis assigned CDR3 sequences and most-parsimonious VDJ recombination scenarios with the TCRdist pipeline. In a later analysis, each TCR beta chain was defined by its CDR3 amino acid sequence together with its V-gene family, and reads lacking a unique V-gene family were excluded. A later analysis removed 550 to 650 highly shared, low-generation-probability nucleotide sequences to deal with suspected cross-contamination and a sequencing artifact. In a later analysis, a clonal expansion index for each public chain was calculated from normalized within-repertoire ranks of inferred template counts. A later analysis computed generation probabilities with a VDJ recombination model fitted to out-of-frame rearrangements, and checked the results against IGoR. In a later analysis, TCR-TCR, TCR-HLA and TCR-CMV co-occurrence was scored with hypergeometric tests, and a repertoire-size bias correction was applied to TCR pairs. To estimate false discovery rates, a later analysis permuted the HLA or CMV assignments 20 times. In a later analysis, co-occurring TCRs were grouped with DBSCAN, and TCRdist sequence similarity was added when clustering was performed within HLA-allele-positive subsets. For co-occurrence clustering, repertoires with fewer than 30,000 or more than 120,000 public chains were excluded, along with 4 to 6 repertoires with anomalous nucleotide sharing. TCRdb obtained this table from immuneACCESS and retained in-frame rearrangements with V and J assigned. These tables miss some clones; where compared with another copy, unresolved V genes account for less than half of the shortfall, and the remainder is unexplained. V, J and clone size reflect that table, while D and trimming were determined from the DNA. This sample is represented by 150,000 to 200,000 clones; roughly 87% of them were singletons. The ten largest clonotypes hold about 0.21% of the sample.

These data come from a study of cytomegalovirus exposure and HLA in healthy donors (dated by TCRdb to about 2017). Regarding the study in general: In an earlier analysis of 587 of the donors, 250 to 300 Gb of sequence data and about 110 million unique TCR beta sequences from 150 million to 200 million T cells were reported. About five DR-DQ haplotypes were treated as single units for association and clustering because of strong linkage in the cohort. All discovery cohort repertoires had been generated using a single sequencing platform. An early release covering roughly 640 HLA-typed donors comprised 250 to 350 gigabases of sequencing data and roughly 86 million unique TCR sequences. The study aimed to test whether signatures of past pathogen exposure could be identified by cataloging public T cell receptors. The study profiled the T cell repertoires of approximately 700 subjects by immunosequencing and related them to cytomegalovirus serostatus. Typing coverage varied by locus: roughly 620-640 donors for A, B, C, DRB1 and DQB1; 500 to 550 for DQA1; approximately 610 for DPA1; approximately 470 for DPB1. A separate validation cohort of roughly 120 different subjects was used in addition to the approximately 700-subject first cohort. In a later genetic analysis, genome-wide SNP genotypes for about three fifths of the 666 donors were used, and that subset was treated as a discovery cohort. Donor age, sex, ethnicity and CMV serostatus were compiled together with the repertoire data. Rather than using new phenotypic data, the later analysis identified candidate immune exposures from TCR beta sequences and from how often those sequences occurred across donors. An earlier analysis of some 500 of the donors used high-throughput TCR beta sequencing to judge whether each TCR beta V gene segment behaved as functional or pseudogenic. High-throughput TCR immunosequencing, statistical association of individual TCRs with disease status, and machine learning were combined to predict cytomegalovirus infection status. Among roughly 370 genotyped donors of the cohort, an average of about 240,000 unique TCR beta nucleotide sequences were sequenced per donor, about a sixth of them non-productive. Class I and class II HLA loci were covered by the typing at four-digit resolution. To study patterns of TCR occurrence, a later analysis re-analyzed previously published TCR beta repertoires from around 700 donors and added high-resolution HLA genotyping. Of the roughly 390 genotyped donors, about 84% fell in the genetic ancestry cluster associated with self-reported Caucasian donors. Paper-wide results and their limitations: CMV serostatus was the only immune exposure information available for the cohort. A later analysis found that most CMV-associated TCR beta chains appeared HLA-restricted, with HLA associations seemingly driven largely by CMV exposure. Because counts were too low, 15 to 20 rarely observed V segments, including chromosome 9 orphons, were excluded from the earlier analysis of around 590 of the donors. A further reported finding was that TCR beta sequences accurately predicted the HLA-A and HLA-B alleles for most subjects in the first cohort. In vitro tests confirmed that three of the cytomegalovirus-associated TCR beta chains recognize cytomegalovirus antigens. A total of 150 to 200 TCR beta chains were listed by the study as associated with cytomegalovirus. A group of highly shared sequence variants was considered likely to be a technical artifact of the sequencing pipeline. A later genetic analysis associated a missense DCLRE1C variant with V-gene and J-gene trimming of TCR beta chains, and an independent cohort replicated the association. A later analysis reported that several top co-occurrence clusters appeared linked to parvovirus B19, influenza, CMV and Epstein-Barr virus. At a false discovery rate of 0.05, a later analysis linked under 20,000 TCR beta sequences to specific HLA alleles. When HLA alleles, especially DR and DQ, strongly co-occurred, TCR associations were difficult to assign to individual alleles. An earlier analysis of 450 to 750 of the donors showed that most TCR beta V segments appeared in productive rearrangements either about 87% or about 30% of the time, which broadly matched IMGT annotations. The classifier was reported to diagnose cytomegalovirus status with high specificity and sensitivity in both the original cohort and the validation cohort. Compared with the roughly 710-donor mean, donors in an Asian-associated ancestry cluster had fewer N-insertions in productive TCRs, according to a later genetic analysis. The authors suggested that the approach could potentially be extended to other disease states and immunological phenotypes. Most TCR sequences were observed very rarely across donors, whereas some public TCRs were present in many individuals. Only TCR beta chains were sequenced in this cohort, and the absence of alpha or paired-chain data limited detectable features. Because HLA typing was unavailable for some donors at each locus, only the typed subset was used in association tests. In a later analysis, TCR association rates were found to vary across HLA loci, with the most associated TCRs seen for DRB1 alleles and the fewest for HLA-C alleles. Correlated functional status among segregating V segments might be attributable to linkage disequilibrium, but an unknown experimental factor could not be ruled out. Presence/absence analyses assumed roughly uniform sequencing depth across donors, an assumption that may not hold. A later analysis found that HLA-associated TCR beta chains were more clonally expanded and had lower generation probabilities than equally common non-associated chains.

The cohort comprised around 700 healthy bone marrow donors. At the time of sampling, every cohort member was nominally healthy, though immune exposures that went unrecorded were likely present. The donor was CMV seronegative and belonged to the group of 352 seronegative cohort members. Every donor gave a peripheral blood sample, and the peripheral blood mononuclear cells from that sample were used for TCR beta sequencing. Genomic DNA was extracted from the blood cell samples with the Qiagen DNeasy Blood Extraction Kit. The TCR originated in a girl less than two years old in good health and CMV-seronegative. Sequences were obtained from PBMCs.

The nucleotide sequence reads as follows: TGTGCCAGCAGTCGGGATATAGGCAATCAGCCCCAGCATTTT. Translated, this gives CASSRDIGNQPQHF. This receptor chain uses TRBV6-5 and TRBJ1-5, with the D gene not confidently named. The CDR3 numbers 14 residues from cysteine through phenylalanine. The only DNA kept is the CDR3, 42 bases in frame from the first base. The germline V gene yields MNHEY for CDR1 and SVGAGI for CDR2. V gives up 5 bases and J gives up 2 bases, and the segment between their germline ends measures 10 bases.